This is a list of T cell receptor beta chains from one sample in a study of Graves' ophthalmopathy and Graves' hyperthyroidism. TCRdb used MiXCR to reprocess the multiplex PCR reads, holding one entry per CDR3 protein. Among 350,000 to 450,000 distinct CDR3 sequences listed, around 20% were seen once. The sample consisted of peripheral blood. Receptors were obtained from a woman in her late teens or twenties with stable Graves' hyperthyroidism. The CDR3 runs from the conserved cysteine through the conserved F or W. A D gene is named only where the DNA matches it firmly. Expanded clones get a size class; other rows say once, few or many, or leave the size out.

d_call | j_call | clone_size | v_call | cdr3_nt | cdr3_aa
NA | TRBJ2-6 | many | TRBV28 | TGTGCCAGCAGAACCTCTGGGGCCAACGTCCTGACTTTC | CASRTSGANVLTF
TRBD2 | TRBJ2-7 | NA | TRBV6-2/TRBV6-3 | TGTGCCAGCAGCACTCGACTAGCGGGGTCACCCTACGAGCAGTACTTC | CASSTRLAGSPYEQYF
NA | TRBJ2-6 | many | TRBV7-2 | TGTGCCAGCAGCTTGTTCAGGGACGGGGCCAACGTCCTGACTTTC | CASSLFRDGANVLTF
NA | TRBJ2-5 | NA | TRBV19 | TGTGCCAGTAGTATCATAAGGAGTGAGTCAGAGACCCAGTACTTC | CASSIIRSESETQYF
NA | TRBJ2-5 | many | TRBV6-2/TRBV6-3 | TGTGCCAGCAGTCCCGTTTTTGCGACAGAGACCCAGTACTTC | CASSPVFATETQYF
TRBD2 | TRBJ2-7 | NA | TRBV11-1 | TGTGCCAGCAGCCATAGCGGGAGGAGGTCCTACGAGCAGTACTTC | CASSHSGRRSYEQYF
TRBD1 | TRBJ2-2 | NA | TRBV11-2 | TGTGCCAGCAGCTGGGACAGGGGATTTGTGGCCGGGGAGCTGTTTTTT | CASSWDRGFVAGELFF
NA | TRBJ1-5 | NA | TRBV12-3/TRBV12-4 | TGTGCCAGCAAAAAAAGGGGGGTCCGAAATCAGCCCCAGCATTTT | CASKKRGVRNQPQHF
NA | TRBJ2-7 | many | TRBV20-1 | TGCAGTGCTAGTGCGTACGGGAGTTTTGAAGAGCAGTACTTC | CSASAYGSFEEQYF
NA | TRBJ2-7 | many | TRBV29-1 | TGCAGCGTTTTCCCCGGACCACCAAACGAGCAGTACTTC | CSVFPGPPNEQYF
NA | TRBJ1-6 | many | TRBV27 | TGTGCCAGCAGTTGGCAGGGTAGTTCACCCCTCCACTTT | CASSWQGSSPLHF
NA | TRBJ1-5 | once | TRBV11-2 | TGTGCCAGCATCTCCATGGGACCGACCTTTTATAGCAATCAGCCCCAGCATTTT | CASISMGPTFYSNQPQHF
TRBD1 | TRBJ1-2 | many | TRBV19 | TGTGCCAGTAGTTGGAGGACAGGGACCTATGGCTACACCTTC | CASSWRTGTYGYTF
TRBD1 | TRBJ2-7 | NA | TRBV27 | TGTGCCAGCAGTTTGTGGGACAGGGGGCAGGAGCAGTACTTC | CASSLWDRGQEQYF
TRBD2 | TRBJ2-7 | few | TRBV7-9 | TGTGCCAGCAGCTTAAAGGCGGGGGTAACCTACGAGCAGTACTTC | CASSLKAGVTYEQYF
TRBD2 | TRBJ2-7 | NA | TRBV19 | TGTGCCAGTAGGATGCGGGCGGGGGACTACGAGCAGTACTTC | CASRMRAGDYEQYF
TRBD1 | TRBJ1-2 | many | TRBV2 | TGTGCCAGCCGAGAAGACAGGGTTGGCTACACCTTC | CASREDRVGYTF
TRBD1 | TRBJ1-2 | NA | TRBV7-9 | TGTGCCAGCAGCTTACCGGACAGGGAGGGAGAGGGCTACACCTTC | CASSLPDREGEGYTF
TRBD1 | TRBJ1-1 | many | TRBV30 | TGTGCCTCCGCGGACAGGAAGGGCACTGAAGCTTTCTTT | CASADRKGTEAFF
TRBD2 | TRBJ2-5 | many | TRBV6-4 | TGTGCCAGCAGTGACACCGGGACTAGCGGGAGGGCCGGGCAAGAGACCCAGTACTTC | CASSDTGTSGRAGQETQYF
NA | TRBJ2-5 | many | TRBV5-1 | TGCGCCAGCAGCTTCTCCACGACCCAGTACTTC | CASSFSTTQYF
NA | TRBJ2-2 | many | TRBV6-1 | TGTGCCAGCAGCCCAGCAGGAGAGAACACCGGGGAGCTGTTTTTT | CASSPAGENTGELFF
NA | TRBJ2-4 | NA | TRBV20-1 | TGCAGTGCTAGGGGCCACGGGACCAAAAACATTCAGTACTTC | CSARGHGTKNIQYF
TRBD2 | TRBJ2-7 | many | TRBV7-6 | TGTGCCAGCAGCTTAAAAGCGGGAGATAGGTTAGAGCAGTACTTC | CASSLKAGDRLEQYF
NA | TRBJ1-5 | few | TRBV4-1 | TGCGCCAGCAGCCAAGCAGTCAGGGACAATCAGCCCCAGCATTTT | CASSQAVRDNQPQHF
NA | TRBJ2-5 | many | TRBV27 | TGTGCCAGCAGTTTAGTAGGGGCCGCAACGACCCAGTACTTC | CASSLVGAATTQYF
NA | TRBJ2-7 | many | TRBV2 | TGTGCCAGCAGTTGGGAGGTCGAGCAGTACTTC | CASSWEVEQYF
NA | TRBJ2-4 | many | TRBV27 | TGTGCCAGCAGTCGCCGAACCCCACAGGGACCCAAAAACATTCAGTACTTC | CASSRRTPQGPKNIQYF
NA | TRBJ2-7 | NA | TRBV7-8 | TGTGCCAGCAGCCCCGTCGGGGTTCAAATGGGCTACGAGCAGTACTTC | CASSPVGVQMGYEQYF
NA | TRBJ1-2 | few | TRBV6-1 | TGTGCCAGCAGTGACAGGGTAGAAGGCTACACCTTC | CASSDRVEGYTF
TRBD2 | TRBJ2-5 | many | TRBV2 | TGTGCCAGCAGTGAAGCGTGGAGCGGGGTTGAGACCCAGTACTTC | CASSEAWSGVETQYF
NA | TRBJ1-5 | NA | TRBV6-1 | TGTGCCAGCAGTGAACGAGGAGCTCATCAGCCCCAGCATTTT | CASSERGAHQPQHF
NA | TRBJ1-1 | many | TRBV29-1 | TGCAGCGTTGGTTACAGGAGGAACACTGAAGCTTTCTTT | CSVGYRRNTEAFF
TRBD2 | TRBJ2-2 | many | TRBV11-2 | TGTGCCAGCAGCCCCTCGGGGGGGTCCGGGGAGCTGTTTTTT | CASSPSGGSGELFF
TRBD1 | TRBJ1-1 | NA | TRBV7-8 | TGTGCCAGCAGCCTTGGACAGGGAAGGTCGGGCACTGAAGCTTTCTTT | CASSLGQGRSGTEAFF
TRBD1 | TRBJ2-7 | few | TRBV30 | TGTGCCTGGGACCGGGACAGGGGAGGCGAGCAGTACTTC | CAWDRDRGGEQYF
NA | TRBJ1-1 | few | TRBV19 | TGTGCCAGTAGACCGTCGGGGGGACACCCCTTCGTGGAAGCTTTCTTT | CASRPSGGHPFVEAFF
NA | TRBJ1-1 | few | TRBV18 | TGTGCCAGCTCACCTCCCGACGGTGAAGCTTTCTTT | CASSPPDGEAFF
TRBD2 | TRBJ2-5 | NA | TRBV5-1 | TGCGCCAGCAGCTTGACTAGCGGGAGGGCTGGAGAGACCCAGTACTTC | CASSLTSGRAGETQYF
NA | TRBJ1-1 | many | TRBV2 | TGTGCCAGCAGTTGGGGATCCGTGAACACTGAAGCTTTCTTT | CASSWGSVNTEAFF
TRBD1 | TRBJ1-5 | many | TRBV19 | TGTGCCAGTAGTATAGAAGACAGGGCCAATCAGCCCCAGCATTTT | CASSIEDRANQPQHF
NA | TRBJ1-1 | NA | TRBV20-1 | TGCAGCGCTAGGTTCAGGCGGGGCGCTGAAGCTTTCTTT | CSARFRRGAEAFF
TRBD1 | TRBJ2-2 | once | TRBV12-5 | TGTGCTAGTGGTTTGGTACGGGGACAGTTCCACCGGGAGCTGTTTTTT | CASGLVRGQFHRELFF
NA | TRBJ1-6 | many | TRBV6-2/TRBV6-3 | TGTGCCAGCAAGACTAACAGGGATTCACCCCTCCACTTT | CASKTNRDSPLHF